This T cell receptor beta chain derives from a study of blood T cell repertoires in COVID-19. Study in general: Material from acute and convalescent COVID-19 was sourced from the United States, Italy and Spain. PBMCs, B-cell-depleted T cells, or T cells were the source of the cDNA or gDNA that made up the material.

The table lists this clone with a few counts. The method was immunoSEQ multiplex PCR; TCRdb's version includes in-frame clones alone and lacks a portion of them. Found here are roughly 160,000 clones, around 83% of them singletons; the top ten hold around 1.1%. The CDR3 consists of 13 residues. Germline assignment: CDR1 DFQATT and CDR2 SNEGSKA (reference sequence). V was cut by 5 bases and J by 7 bases, with 12 bases left in between. The chain joins TRBV20-1 to TRBJ1-6, with D unclear. The sample consisted of peripheral blood. This receptor was obtained from a man between 40 and 49 years old with acute or convalescent COVID-19. CDR3 residues: CSAGDRYNSPLHF. DNA for the CDR3: TGCAGTGCTGGTGATCGGTACAATTCACCCCTCCACTTT.